The clone carrying this T cell receptor beta chain was detected many times. Its antigen is as yet unknown. The same CDR3 also results from other DNA sequences found in this sample. This record belongs to a study of shared clonotypes between healthy human individuals. Findings and caveats of the study: Represented diversity, genetic and exposure-history alike, was limited by few donors.

The CDR3 runs to 14 residues. Germline CDR1 and CDR2: SGHRS and YFSETQ. Trimming took 4 bases from V and 7 from J; bases not matched to a gene: 4. The repertoire was sequenced with immunoSEQ multiplex PCR; TCRdb's copy has only in-frame clones and lacks some. The sample holds hundreds of thousands of clones, about 74% seen once. The receptor comes from a woman between 25 and 40 years old in good health. The genes are TRBV5-1 and TRBJ2-1, with 11 bases identical to TRBD1. The sample was memory CD4+ T cells sorted from blood. The subset is: CD45RA-negative fraction. CDR3 in DNA: TGCGCCAGCAGCCCCGGGACAGGGGGAAATGAGCAGTTCTTC. This encodes CASSPGTGGNEQFF.